This T cell receptor beta chain was identified in a study of T cell changes during pregnancy in multiple sclerosis. Profiled with immunoSEQ multiplex PCR; TCRdb holds only in-frame clones, not every one. This sample has roughly 40,000 clones, with about nine tenths found just once. V lost 5 bases to trimming and J lost 4 bases; unmatched junction nucleotides: 6. This CDR3 comprises 14 residues. Looked up from germline, CDR1 is SGHRS and CDR2 is YFSETQ. The starting material was CD4+ T cells from peripheral blood mononuclear cells, obtained in the third trimester of pregnancy. The chain couples TRBV5-1 to TRBJ1-1; 9 nucleotides agree with TRBD1. This TCR was sampled from a female donor with multiple sclerosis, enrolled in a pregnancy study. DNA for the CDR3: TGCGCCAGCAGAAATACAGGGGGCGGCACTGAAGCTTTCTTT. This sequence encodes CASRNTGGGTEAFF.